The rows below give T cell receptor beta chains drawn from one sample of a study of PD-L1 blockade in urothelial cancer. TCRdb's copy holds only in-frame clones and misses some; the assay was immunoSEQ multiplex PCR. The sample includes approximately 46,000 clones, roughly 86% of them seen just once. This specimen was PBMCs, taken around atezolizumab (anti-PD-L1) treatment. These receptors originate from a man aged 70 or older with urothelial cancer. Each CDR3 is given with its conserved first and last residue. The order of the fields is J gene, D gene, clone size, V gene, CDR3 DNA, CDR3 protein. The D gene is left open where the match is weak. Where a row states a size, it is once, few, many or the class of an expanded clone; other rows omit it.

TRBJ2-7 | . | . | TRBV6-5 | TGTGCCACACGAGTCCTTTTGAGTGGCTACGAGCAGTACTTC | CATRVLLSGYEQYF
TRBJ1-2 | . | . | TRBV13 | TGTGCCAGCAGCCCCCTAGGTGGCATTAACTATGGCTACACCTTC | CASSPLGGINYGYTF
TRBJ2-2 | . | . | TRBV6-5 | TGTGCCAGCAGTTACTCAGGGGCGCTTTCCGGGGAGCTGTTTTTT | CASSYSGALSGELFF
TRBJ2-1 | TRBD2 | . | TRBV28 | TGTGCCAGCAGTTTAACTAGCGGATACAATGAGCAGTTCTTC | CASSLTSGYNEQFF
TRBJ2-7 | TRBD2 | once | TRBV6-6 | TGTGCCAGCAGAGATTCTAGCGGCTCCTACGAGCAGTACTTC | CASRDSSGSYEQYF
TRBJ1-4 | TRBD1 | . | TRBV7-2 | TGTGCCAGCAGCTCCCAACAGGGGGCGGGTGAAAAACTGTTTTTT | CASSSQQGAGEKLFF
TRBJ2-2 | TRBD2 | . | TRBV27 | TGTGCCAGCAGTTTGAGACTAGCGGCAAAGGTGGCCGGGGAGCTGTTTTTT | CASSLRLAAKVAGELFF
TRBJ1-1 | . | . | TRBV5-1 | TGCGCCAGCACCAAAACAGGGAGCACTGAAGCTTTCTTT | CASTKTGSTEAFF
TRBJ1-4 | TRBD1 | . | TRBV18 | TGTGCCAGCTCACTCGACAGGGGTCGTGAAAAACTGTTTTTT | CASSLDRGREKLFF
TRBJ2-1 | TRBD2 | . | TRBV2 | TGTGCCAGTGGGACTAGCTATTACAATGAGCAGTTCTTC | CASGTSYYNEQFF
TRBJ2-7 | TRBD2 | . | TRBV7-8 | TGTGCCAGCAGCAATACTCAGCGGGAGGGTTCCTACGAGCAGTACTTC | CASSNTQREGSYEQYF